This entry features one TCR beta chain sequence. This sample was taken from a study of control samples from healthy donors and cancer patients. There are 13 residues in the CDR3. Germline CDR1 is SGHRS and CDR2 is YFSETQ. Between the trimmed V and J ends, which lost 0 bases and 2 bases, there was a span of 2 bases. The table came from immunoSEQ multiplex PCR; TCRdb's copy has only in-frame clones and leaves some out. The sample comprises roughly 200,000 clones, 90% to 95% of which are singletons, and almost 1.5% rests with the top ten. The chain has TRBV5-1 and TRBJ1-4, with D hard to call. The sample taken for sequencing was blood. This clonotype was obtained from a man between 18 and 29 years old in good health. CDR3 bases: TGCGCCAGCAGCTTGGAGACTAATGAAAAACTGTTTTTT. It translates to CASSLETNEKLFF.